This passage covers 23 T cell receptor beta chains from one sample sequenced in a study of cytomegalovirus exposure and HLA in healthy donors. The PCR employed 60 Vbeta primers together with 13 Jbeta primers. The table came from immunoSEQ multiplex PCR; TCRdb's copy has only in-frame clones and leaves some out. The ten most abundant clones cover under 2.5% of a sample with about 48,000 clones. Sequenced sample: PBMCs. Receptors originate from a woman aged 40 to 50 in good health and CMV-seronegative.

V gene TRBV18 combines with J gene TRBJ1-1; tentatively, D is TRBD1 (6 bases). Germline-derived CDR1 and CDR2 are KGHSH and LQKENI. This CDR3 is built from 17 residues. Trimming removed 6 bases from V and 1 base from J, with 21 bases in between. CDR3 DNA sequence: TGTGCCAGCTCGCTGATACAGGGAACTGCGCCGAACACTGAAGCTTTCTTT. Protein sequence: CASSLIQGTAPNTEAFF.

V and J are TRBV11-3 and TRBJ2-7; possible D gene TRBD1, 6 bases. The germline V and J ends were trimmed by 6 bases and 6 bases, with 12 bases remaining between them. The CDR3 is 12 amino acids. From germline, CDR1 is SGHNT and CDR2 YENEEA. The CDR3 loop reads CASSEVQGEQYF. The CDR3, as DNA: TGTGCCAGCAGTGAAGTACAGGGCGAGCAGTACTTC.

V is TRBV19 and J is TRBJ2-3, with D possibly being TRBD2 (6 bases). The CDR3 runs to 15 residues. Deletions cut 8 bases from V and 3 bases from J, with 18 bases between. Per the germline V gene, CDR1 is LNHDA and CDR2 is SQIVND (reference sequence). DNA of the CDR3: TGTGCCAGTTCCCCGTGGAGGGATGGGACAGATACGCAGTATTTT. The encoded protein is CASSPWRDGTDTQYF.

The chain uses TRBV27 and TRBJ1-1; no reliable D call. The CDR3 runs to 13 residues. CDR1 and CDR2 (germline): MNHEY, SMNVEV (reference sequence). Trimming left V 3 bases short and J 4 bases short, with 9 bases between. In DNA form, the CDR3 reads TGTGCCAGCAGTTTGGACTCTGGCACTGAAGCTTTCTTT. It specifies CASSLDSGTEAFF.

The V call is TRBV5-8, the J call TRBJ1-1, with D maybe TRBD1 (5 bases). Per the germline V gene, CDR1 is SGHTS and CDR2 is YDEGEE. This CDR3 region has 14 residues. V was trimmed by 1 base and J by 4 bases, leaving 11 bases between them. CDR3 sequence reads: CASSLSGTGTEAFF. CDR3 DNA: TGTGCCAGCAGCTTGTCAGGTACAGGCACTGAAGCTTTCTTT.

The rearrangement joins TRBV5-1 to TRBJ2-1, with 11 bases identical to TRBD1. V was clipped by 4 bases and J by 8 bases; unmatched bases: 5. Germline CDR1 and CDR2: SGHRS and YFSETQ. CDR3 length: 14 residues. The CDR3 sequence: CASSRDRGVDEQFF. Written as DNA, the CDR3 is TGCGCCAGCAGCCGGGACAGGGGGGTCGATGAGCAGTTCTTC.

The CDR3 DNA reads TGTGCCTGCACAAGGAGGGCAGTGAACACTGAAGCTTTCTTT. Translated, it gives CACTRRAVNTEAFF. The chain joins TRBV30 to TRBJ1-1; D remains ambiguous. The CDR3 totals 14 residues. Germline loops: CDR1 GTSNPN, CDR2 SVGIG (reference sequence). The V end lost 6 bases, the J end lost 0 bases, and 14 bases lay between the germline ends.

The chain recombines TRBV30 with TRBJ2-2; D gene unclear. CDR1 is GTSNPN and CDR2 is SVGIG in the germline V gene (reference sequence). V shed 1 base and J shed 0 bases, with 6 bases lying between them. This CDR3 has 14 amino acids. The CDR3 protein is CAWSATANTGELFF. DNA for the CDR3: TGTGCCTGGAGTGCAACAGCGAACACCGGGGAGCTGTTTTTT.

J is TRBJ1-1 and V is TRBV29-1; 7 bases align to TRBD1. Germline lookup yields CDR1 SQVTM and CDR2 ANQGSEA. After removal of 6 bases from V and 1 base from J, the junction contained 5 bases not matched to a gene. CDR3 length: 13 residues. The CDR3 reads CSVERQGNTEAFF. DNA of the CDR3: TGCAGCGTGGAAAGACAGGGGAACACTGAAGCTTTCTTT. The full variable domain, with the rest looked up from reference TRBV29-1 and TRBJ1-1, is SAVISQKPSRDICQRGTSLTIQCQVDSQVTMMFWYRQQPGQSLTLIATANQGSEATYESGFVIDKFPISRPNLTFSTLTVSNMSPEDSSIYLCSVERQGNTEAFFGQGTRLTVV.

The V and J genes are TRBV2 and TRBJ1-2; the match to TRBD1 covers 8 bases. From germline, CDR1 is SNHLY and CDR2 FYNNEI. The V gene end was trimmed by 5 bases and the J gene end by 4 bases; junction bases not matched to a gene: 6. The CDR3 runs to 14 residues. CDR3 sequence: CASSQSGQGYGYTF. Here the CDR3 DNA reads TGTGCCAGCAGTCAGAGCGGACAGGGCTATGGCTACACCTTC.

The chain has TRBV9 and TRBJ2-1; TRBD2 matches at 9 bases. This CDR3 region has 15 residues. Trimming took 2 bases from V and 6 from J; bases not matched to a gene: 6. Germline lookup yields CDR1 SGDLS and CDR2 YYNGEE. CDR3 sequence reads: CASSVGGGVGNEQFF. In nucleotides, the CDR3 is TGTGCCAGCAGCGTTGGCGGGGGGGTAGGCAATGAGCAGTTCTTC.

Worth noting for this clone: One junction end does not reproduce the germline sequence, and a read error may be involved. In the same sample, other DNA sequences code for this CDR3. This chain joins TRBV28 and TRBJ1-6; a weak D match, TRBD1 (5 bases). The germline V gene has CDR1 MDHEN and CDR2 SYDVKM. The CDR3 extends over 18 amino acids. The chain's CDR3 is CASSPRQLIPRTNSPLHF. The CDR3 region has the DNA TGTGCCAGCAGTCCGCGACAGCTTATCCCCCGGACTAATTCACCCCTACACTTT.

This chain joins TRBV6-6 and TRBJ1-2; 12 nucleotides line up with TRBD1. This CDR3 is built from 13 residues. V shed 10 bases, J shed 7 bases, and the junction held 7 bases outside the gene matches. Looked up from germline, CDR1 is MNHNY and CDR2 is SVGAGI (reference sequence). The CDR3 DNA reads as TGTGCCAACGCCGGGACAGGGGGCGCTGGCTACACCTTC. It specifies CANAGTGGAGYTF.

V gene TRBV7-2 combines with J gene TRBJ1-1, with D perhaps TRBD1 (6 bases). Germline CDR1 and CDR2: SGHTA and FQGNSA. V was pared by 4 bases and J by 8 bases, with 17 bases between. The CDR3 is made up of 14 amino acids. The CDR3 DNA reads TGTGCCAGCAGCTCGTCCAGGGGACGGGAAGAAGCTTTCTTT. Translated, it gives CASSSSRGREEAFF.

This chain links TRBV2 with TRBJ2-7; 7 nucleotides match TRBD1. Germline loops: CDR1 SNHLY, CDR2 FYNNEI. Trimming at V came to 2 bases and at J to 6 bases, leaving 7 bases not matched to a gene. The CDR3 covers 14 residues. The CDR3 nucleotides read TGTGCCAGCAGTGAACGGGACAGTTCCCCCGAGCAGTACTTC. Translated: CASSERDSSPEQYF.

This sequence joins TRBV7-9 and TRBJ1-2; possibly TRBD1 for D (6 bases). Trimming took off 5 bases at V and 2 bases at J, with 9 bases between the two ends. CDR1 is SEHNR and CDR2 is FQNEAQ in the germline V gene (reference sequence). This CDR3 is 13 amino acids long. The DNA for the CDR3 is TGTGCCAGCAGCCAGGGACAAAACTATGGCTACACCTTC. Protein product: CASSQGQNYGYTF.

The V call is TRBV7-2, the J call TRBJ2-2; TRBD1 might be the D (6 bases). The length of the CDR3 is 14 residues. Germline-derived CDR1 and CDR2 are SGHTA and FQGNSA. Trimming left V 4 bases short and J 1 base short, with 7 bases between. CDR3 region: CASSSGQNTGELFF. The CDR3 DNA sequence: TGTGCCAGCAGCTCGGGACAGAACACCGGGGAGCTGTTTTTT. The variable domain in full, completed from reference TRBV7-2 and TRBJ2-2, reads GAGVSQSPSNKVTEKGKDVELRCDPISGHTALYWYRQSLGQGLEFLIYFQGNSAPDKSGLPSDRFSAERTGGSVSTLTIQRTQQEDSAVYLCASSSGQNTGELFFGEGSRLTVL.

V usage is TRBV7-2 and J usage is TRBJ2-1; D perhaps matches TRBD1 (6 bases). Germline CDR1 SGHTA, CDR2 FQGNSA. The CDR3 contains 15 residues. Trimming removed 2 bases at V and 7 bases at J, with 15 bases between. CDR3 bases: TGTGCCAGCAGCTTATGGGGGCCTATTCCGAATGAGCAGTTCTTC. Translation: CASSLWGPIPNEQFF.

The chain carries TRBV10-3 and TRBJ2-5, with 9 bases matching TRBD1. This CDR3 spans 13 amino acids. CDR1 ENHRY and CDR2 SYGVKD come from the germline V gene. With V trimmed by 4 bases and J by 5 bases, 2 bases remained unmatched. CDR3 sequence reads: CAISGGQGETQYF. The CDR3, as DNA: TGTGCCATCAGTGGCGGACAGGGGGAGACCCAGTACTTC.

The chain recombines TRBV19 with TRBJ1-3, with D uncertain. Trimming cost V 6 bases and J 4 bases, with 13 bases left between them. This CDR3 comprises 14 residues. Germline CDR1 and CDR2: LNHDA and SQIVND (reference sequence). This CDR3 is CASRKVGRGNTIYF. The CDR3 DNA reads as TGTGCCAGTAGGAAGGTGGGCAGAGGAAACACCATATATTTT.

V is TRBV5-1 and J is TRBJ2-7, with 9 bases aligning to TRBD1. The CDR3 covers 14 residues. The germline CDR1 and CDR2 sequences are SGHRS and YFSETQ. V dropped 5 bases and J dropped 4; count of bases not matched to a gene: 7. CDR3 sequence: CASRQGQGVYEQYF. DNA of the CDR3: TGCGCCAGCAGACAGGGACAGGGAGTTTACGAGCAGTACTTC.

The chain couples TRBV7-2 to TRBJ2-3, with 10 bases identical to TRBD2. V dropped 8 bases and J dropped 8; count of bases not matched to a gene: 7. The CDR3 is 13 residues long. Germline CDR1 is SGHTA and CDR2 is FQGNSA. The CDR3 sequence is CASPSGSAGTQYF. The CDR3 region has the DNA TGTGCCAGCCCTAGCGGGAGCGCGGGTACGCAGTATTTT.

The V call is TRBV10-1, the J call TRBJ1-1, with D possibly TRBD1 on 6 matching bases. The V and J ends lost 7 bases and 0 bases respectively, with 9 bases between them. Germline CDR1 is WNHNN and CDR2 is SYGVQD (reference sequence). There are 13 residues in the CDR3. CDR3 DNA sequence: TGCGCCAGCAAGGACAGCTTGAACACTGAAGCTTTCTTT. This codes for CASKDSLNTEAFF.